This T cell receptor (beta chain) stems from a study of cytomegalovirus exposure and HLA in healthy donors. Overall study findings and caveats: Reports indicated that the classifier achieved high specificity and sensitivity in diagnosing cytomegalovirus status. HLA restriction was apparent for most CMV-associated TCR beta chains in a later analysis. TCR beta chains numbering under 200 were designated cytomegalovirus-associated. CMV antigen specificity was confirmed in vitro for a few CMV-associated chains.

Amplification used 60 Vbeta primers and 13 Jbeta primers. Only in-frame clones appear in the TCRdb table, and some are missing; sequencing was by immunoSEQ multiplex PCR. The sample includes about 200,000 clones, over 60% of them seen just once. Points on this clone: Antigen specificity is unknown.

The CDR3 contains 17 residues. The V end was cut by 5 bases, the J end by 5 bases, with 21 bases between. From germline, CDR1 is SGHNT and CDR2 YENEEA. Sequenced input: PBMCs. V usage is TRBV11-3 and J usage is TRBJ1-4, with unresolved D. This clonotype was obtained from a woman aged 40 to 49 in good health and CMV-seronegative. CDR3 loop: CASSPAPGIGGNEKLFF. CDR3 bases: TGTGCCAGCAGCCCAGCCCCTGGAATTGGAGGGAATGAAAAACTGTTTTTT.